This section outlines one TCR beta chain sequence together with its context. Its matching antigen is unknown. The sample originates from a study of OX40 agonist ivuxolimab in advanced cancers. Across the whole study: All patients had ivuxolimab intravenously every 2 weeks at 0.01 to 10 mg/kg. Whole-study results and caveats: The study observed clonal expansion of CD4+ and CD8+ blood T cells by week 6 at 0.1 to 3.0 mg/kg. Undetermined was the antigen specificity of the expanded peripheral T cells.

The V and J ends lost 5 bases and 7 bases, in that order; junction bases with no gene match: 11. CDR1 LNHDA and CDR2 SQIVND come from the germline V gene (reference sequence). The CDR3 has 15 amino acids. Sampling of blood occurred at baseline, cycle 4 day 1, and cycle 7 day 1. Here immunoSEQ multiplex PCR was the method, and the copy in TCRdb shows in-frame clones only, minus some. The sample holds about 72,000 clones, approximately 92% seen once. This chain joins TRBV19 and TRBJ2-1; 7 positions match TRBD2. The sample consisted of CD4+ or CD8+ T cells sorted from blood, taken in a trial of the OX40 agonist ivuxolimab. The receptor was derived from an adult with an advanced solid tumor such as melanoma, head and neck, liver or kidney cancer. The CDR3: CASSGASGTMNEQFF. The CDR3, as DNA: TGTGCCAGTAGTGGGGCTAGCGGAACCATGAATGAGCAGTTCTTC.